This T cell receptor (beta chain) was recorded in a study of beta chain features in type 1 diabetes. The authors reverse transcribed all of the isolated RNA, so sequencing captured expressed TCRB transcripts. Data came from immunoSEQ multiplex PCR; TCRdb stores just in-frame clones and leaves some out. Of a few hundred thousand clones in the sample, about 32% were seen once. This CDR3 region has 15 residues. V shed 0 bases and J shed 4 bases, with 9 bases lying between them. Germline V gene sequence: CDR1 LNHNV, CDR2 YYDKDF (reference sequence). The sequenced sample consisted of naive CD4+ T cells from blood. The chain links TRBV15 to TRBJ1-4, with D tentatively TRBD1 (5 bases). This clonotype was obtained from a man in his late teens or twenties in good health. The CDR3 reads CATSRDLTVNEKLFF. The CDR3, as DNA: TGTGCCACCAGCAGAGATCTGACAGTTAATGAAAAACTGTTTTTT.